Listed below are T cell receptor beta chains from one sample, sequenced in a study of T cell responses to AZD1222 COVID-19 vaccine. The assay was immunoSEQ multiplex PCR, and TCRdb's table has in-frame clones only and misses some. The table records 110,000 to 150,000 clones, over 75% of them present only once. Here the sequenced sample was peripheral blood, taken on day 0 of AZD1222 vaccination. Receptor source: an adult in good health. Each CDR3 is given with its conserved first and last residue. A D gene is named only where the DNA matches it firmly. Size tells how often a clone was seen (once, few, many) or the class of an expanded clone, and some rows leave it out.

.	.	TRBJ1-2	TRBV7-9	CASSQIGLLDGYTF	TGTGCCAGCAGCCAGATAGGACTACTTGATGGCTACACCTTC
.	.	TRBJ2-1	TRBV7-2	CASSPTRGANEQFF	TGTGCCAGCAGCCCGACTAGGGGTGCTAATGAGCAGTTCTTC
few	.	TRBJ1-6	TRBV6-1	CASSEPDGFSYNSPLHF	TGTGCCAGCAGTGAACCGGACGGATTCTCCTATAATTCACCCCTCCACTTT
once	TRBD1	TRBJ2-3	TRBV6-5	CASSSRTGWGDTQYF	TGTGCCAGCAGTTCTCGGACAGGTTGGGGGGATACGCAGTATTTT
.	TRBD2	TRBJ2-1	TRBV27	CASSLLGTILDEQFF	TGTGCCAGCAGTTTATTGGGGACTATCCTCGATGAGCAGTTCTTC
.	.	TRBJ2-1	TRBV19	CASSNRGADEQFF	TGTGCCAGTAGTAACCGGGGGGCCGATGAGCAGTTCTTC
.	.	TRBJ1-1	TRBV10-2	CASRQDGTEAFF	TGCGCCAGCAGGCAAGATGGCACTGAAGCTTTCTTT
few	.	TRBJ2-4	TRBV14	CASSRTGSIQYF	TGTGCCAGCAGCCGAACTGGGAGCATTCAGTACTTC
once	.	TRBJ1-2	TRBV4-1	CASSQGGTSNYGYTF	TGCGCCAGCAGCCAAGGAGGAACTTCTAACTATGGCTACACCTTC
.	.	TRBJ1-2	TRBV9	CASSVGQVLNYGYTF	TGTGCCAGCAGCGTAGGACAAGTTCTTAACTATGGCTACACCTTC
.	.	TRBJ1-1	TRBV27	CASKNLGAISEAFF	TGTGCCAGCAAAAACCTAGGGGCTATCTCTGAAGCTTTCTTT
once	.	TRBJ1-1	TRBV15	CATSPPQGPQNTEAFF	TGTGCCACCAGCCCACCCCAGGGTCCCCAGAACACTGAAGCTTTCTTT
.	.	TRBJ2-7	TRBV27	CASSLSVGAYEQYF	TGTGCCAGCAGTTTATCCGTAGGGGCTTACGAGCAGTACTTC
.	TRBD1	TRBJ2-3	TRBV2	CASRPDRGGTDTQYF	TGTGCCAGCAGACCAGACAGGGGGGGGACAGATACGCAGTATTTT
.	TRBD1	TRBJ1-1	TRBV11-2	CASSLGQGQAAFF	TGTGCCAGCAGCCTGGGACAGGGGCAGGCGGCTTTCTTT
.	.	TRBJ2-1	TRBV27	CASSATGRSYNEQFF	TGTGCCAGCAGTGCCACAGGGCGCTCCTACAATGAGCAGTTCTTC
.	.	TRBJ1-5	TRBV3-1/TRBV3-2	CASSQGVQPQHF	TGTGCCAGCAGCCAAGGGGTCCAGCCCCAGCATTTT
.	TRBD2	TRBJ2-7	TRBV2	CASSLGLAGMQYF	TGTGCCAGCAGTTTAGGACTAGCGGGGATGCAGTACTTC
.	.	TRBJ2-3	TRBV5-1	CASSAGPTGDTQYF	TGCGCCAGCAGTGCGGGACCCACCGGGGATACGCAGTATTTT
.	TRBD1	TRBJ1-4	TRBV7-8	CASSWGQRSTNEKLFF	TGTGCCAGCAGTTGGGGACAGCGCTCAACTAATGAAAAACTGTTTTTT
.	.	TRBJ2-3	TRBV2	CASSETTTTDTQYF	TGTGCCAGCAGTGAAACGACTACCACAGATACGCAGTATTTT
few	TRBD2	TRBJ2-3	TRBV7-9	CASSPPFRLAGVTDTQYF	TGTGCCAGCAGCCCCCCCTTCCGACTAGCGGGAGTTACAGATACGCAGTATTTT
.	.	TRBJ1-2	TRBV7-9	CASSSTGFYGYTF	TGTGCCAGCAGCTCGACAGGCTTCTATGGCTACACCTTC
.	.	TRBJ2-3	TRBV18	CASSRRSGGEFTDTQYF	TGTGCCAGCTCAAGGAGGTCCGGCGGGGAGTTCACAGATACGCAGTATTTT
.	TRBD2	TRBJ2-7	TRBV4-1	CASSQEPLPGTSGLEQYF	TGCGCCAGCAGCCAAGAGCCCCTCCCCGGGACTAGCGGTCTCGAGCAGTACTTC
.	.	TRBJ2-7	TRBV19	CASSIKGVNEQYF	TGTGCCAGTAGTATTAAAGGGGTCAACGAGCAGTACTTC
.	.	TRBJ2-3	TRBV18	CASSPADITDTQYF	TGTGCCAGCTCACCAGCGGACATCACAGATACGCAGTATTTT
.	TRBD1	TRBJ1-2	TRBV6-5	CASSYLRQGPRDGYTF	TGTGCCAGCAGTTACCTTCGACAGGGGCCCCGGGATGGCTACACCTTC
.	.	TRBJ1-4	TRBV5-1	CASSWQGLDNEKLFF	TGCGCCAGCAGCTGGCAGGGGCTTGATAATGAAAAACTGTTTTTT
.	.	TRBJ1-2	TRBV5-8	CASSAQGSGGYTF	TGTGCCAGCAGCGCACAGGGATCGGGCGGCTACACCTTC
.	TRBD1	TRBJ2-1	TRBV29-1	CSVDYRGAYNEQFF	TGCAGCGTTGACTACAGGGGCGCCTACAATGAGCAGTTCTTC